This is a list of T cell receptor beta chains from one sample in a study of CD8 T cells in Susac syndrome. From the immunoSEQ multiplex PCR reads, TCRdb called clonotypes with MiXCR, one entry per CDR3 protein. The sample carries around 140,000 distinct CDR3 sequences, 85% to 95% recorded once. Source material: CD4+ T cells from PBMCs. The receptor set was obtained from a human donor with Susac syndrome. CDR3s include the opening cysteine and the closing phenylalanine or tryptophan. A D gene is named only where the DNA matches it firmly. Part of the rows lack a size; the others show once, few, many or a class for expanded clones.

TRBV20-1,TRBD2,TRBJ2-3,NA,TGCAGTGCTCTACCGGGACTAGCGGGGGTTACGCAGTATTTT,CSALPGLAGVTQYF
TRBV20-1,NA,TRBJ2-7,NA,TGCAGTGCTAGCCCCGCCAGACTGAACGAGCAGTACTTC,CSASPARLNEQYF
TRBV27,NA,TRBJ2-5,NA,TGTGCCAGCAGTTTCCGGATCCAAGAGACCCAGTACTTC,CASSFRIQETQYF
TRBV18,NA,TRBJ1-5,NA,TGTGCCAGCTCACCAGGTTCAGGCCCCAATCAGCCCCAGCATTTT,CASSPGSGPNQPQHF
TRBV4-1,NA,TRBJ2-1,NA,TGCGCCAGCAGCCATCTTACAGGAGAACCCAATGAGCAGTTCTTC,CASSHLTGEPNEQFF
TRBV3-1,TRBD2,TRBJ2-3,once,TGTGCCAGCAGCCTACGGACTAGCGGGGGGACAGATACGCAGTATTTT,CASSLRTSGGTDTQYF
TRBV28,NA,TRBJ2-5,NA,TGTGCCAGCAATGAGGGTGGAGAGACCCAGTACTTC,CASNEGGETQYF
TRBV27,NA,TRBJ2-2,NA,TGTGCCAGCAGTTTCAGCACCGGGGAGCTGTTTTTT,CASSFSTGELFF
TRBV30,NA,TRBJ1-1,NA,TGTGCCTGGAGTGTATTAGACAGAGAATACACTGAAGCTTTCTTT,CAWSVLDREYTEAFF
TRBV30,TRBD1,TRBJ2-5,once,TGTGCCTGTCAAGAGGGGGCCCGAGAGACCCAGTACTTC,CACQEGARETQYF
TRBV5-1,NA,TRBJ2-5,NA,TGCGCCAGCAGCTCTCGGACTAAAGAGTACCAAGAGACCCAGTACTTC,CASSSRTKEYQETQYF
TRBV7-9,NA,TRBJ1-6,NA,TGTGCCAGCAGCGCGCAAGGGGTAGGTTCACCCCTCCACTTT,CASSAQGVGSPLHF
TRBV20-1,TRBD1,TRBJ1-6,NA,TGCAGTGCTACCGGAACAGGGGGACTTAATTCACCCCTCCACTTT,CSATGTGGLNSPLHF
TRBV14,NA,TRBJ1-4,NA,TGTGCCAGCAGCCCTACTCGACTGAGGGAAAAACTGTTTTTT,CASSPTRLREKLFF
TRBV11-3,NA,TRBJ2-5,NA,TGTGCCAGCAGCTTAGACCATGGGGAGACCCAGTACTTC,CASSLDHGETQYF
TRBV28,TRBD1,TRBJ2-4,NA,TGTGCCAGCAGTTTACGGACAGGGTCCAAAAACATTCAGTACTTC,CASSLRTGSKNIQYF
TRBV7-9,NA,TRBJ2-3,NA,TGTGCCAGCAGCTTTCCACAGACCAGCACAGATACGCAGTATTTT,CASSFPQTSTDTQYF
TRBV10-3,TRBD1,TRBJ2-7,NA,TGTGCCATCAGAATGGACAGGGGGCACCACGAGCAGTACTTC,CAIRMDRGHHEQYF
TRBV5-8,NA,TRBJ2-6,NA,TGTGCCAGCAGCTTGATCCTCTCTGGGGCCAACGTCCTGACTTTC,CASSLILSGANVLTF
TRBV5-1,TRBD1,TRBJ2-6,NA,TGCGCCAGCAGATCGACAGGGGCTGGGGCCAACGTCCTGACTTTC,CASRSTGAGANVLTF
TRBV11-1,NA,TRBJ2-3,NA,TGTGCCAGCAGCAGAGGGGCCCGCACAGATACGCAGTATTTT,CASSRGARTDTQYF
TRBV11-2,NA,TRBJ2-7,NA,TGTGCCAGCAGCTTAGGAGGGAACTCCTACGAGCAGTACTTC,CASSLGGNSYEQYF
TRBV20-1,NA,TRBJ1-5,few,TGCAGTGCTAGTCGCCCGAATCAGCCCCAGCATTTT,CSASRPNQPQHF
TRBV15,TRBD1,TRBJ2-1,NA,TGTGCCACCAGCAGAGATCGCCAGGGGGCCGGGGAGCAGTTCTTC,CATSRDRQGAGEQFF
TRBV5-6,NA,TRBJ2-2,NA,TGTGCCAGCACCCACTTTGGGGGCTTAAACACCGGGGAGCTGTTTTTT,CASTHFGGLNTGELFF
TRBV29-1,NA,TRBJ1-1,NA,TGCAGCGTTGGGAGGGGGGTGAACACTGAAGCTTTCTTT,CSVGRGVNTEAFF
TRBV30,TRBD2,TRBJ2-2,once,TGTGCCTGGAATAATCGCGGGACTAGCATGTGGGCCACCGGGGAGCTGTTTTTT,CAWNNRGTSMWATGELFF
TRBV7-2,TRBD2,TRBJ2-7,NA,TGTGCCAGCAGCTTAGCAGGTAGCGGGAGGTACTACGAGCAGTACTTC,CASSLAGSGRYYEQYF
TRBV20-1,NA,TRBJ2-3,NA,TGCAGTGCTCCAAACGACACAGATACGCAGTATTTT,CSAPNDTDTQYF
TRBV27,NA,TRBJ1-5,once,TGTGCCAGCAGTTTGGGGAGTTTTGGCAATCAGCCCCAGCATTTT,CASSLGSFGNQPQHF
TRBV20-1,TRBD1,TRBJ2-3,NA,TGCAGTGCACCGAGAGGGGGCGGCACAGATACGCAGTATTTT,CSAPRGGGTDTQYF
TRBV25-1,TRBD1,TRBJ2-6,NA,TGTGCCAGCAGTGGACCCCGGGACAGGGTATTCTCTGGGGCCAACGTCCTGACTTTC,CASSGPRDRVFSGANVLTF
TRBV3-1,NA,TRBJ1-2,NA,TGTGCCAGCAGCGATCTCCCAGGCGGCTATGGCTACACCTTC,CASSDLPGGYGYTF
TRBV3-1,TRBD2,TRBJ2-7,NA,TGTGCCAGCAGCCCCGGACTAGCGGGGTACTACGAGCAGTACTTC,CASSPGLAGYYEQYF
TRBV7-3,NA,TRBJ2-7,NA,TGTGCCAGCAGTTTCCCCGGGGGCGAGCAGTACTTC,CASSFPGGEQYF
TRBV5-6,NA,TRBJ1-2,NA,TGTGCCAGCAGCTTGGTTCGAGGCCCGAGCACCTTC,CASSLVRGPSTF
TRBV4-1,TRBD1,TRBJ2-1,NA,TGCGCCAGCAGCACCCGACAGGGTAGCTCCTACAATGAGCAGTTCTTC,CASSTRQGSSYNEQFF
TRBV2,TRBD1,TRBJ2-4,NA,TGTGCCAGCAGTGAAGGACAGGGTTTCAAAAACATTCAGTACTTC,CASSEGQGFKNIQYF
TRBV20-1,NA,TRBJ1-4,NA,TGCAGTTCTAGGGCCGAGCCTAATGAAAAACTGTTTTTT,CSSRAEPNEKLFF
TRBV4-1,NA,TRBJ1-2,NA,TGCGCCAGCAGCCAAGATCAACAGGGACTATATGGCTACACCTTC,CASSQDQQGLYGYTF
TRBV25-1,NA,TRBJ2-1,NA,TGTGCCAGCATAGGGTGGGGAGCTGAGCAGTTCTTC,CASIGWGAEQFF
TRBV3-1,NA,TRBJ2-7,once,TGTGCCAGCAGCCTCCCTTCACCCTACGAGCAGTACTTC,CASSLPSPYEQYF
TRBV7-2,NA,TRBJ2-5,NA,TGTGCCAGCAGCTTTGGGGGAACGGCAGAGACCCAGTACTTC,CASSFGGTAETQYF